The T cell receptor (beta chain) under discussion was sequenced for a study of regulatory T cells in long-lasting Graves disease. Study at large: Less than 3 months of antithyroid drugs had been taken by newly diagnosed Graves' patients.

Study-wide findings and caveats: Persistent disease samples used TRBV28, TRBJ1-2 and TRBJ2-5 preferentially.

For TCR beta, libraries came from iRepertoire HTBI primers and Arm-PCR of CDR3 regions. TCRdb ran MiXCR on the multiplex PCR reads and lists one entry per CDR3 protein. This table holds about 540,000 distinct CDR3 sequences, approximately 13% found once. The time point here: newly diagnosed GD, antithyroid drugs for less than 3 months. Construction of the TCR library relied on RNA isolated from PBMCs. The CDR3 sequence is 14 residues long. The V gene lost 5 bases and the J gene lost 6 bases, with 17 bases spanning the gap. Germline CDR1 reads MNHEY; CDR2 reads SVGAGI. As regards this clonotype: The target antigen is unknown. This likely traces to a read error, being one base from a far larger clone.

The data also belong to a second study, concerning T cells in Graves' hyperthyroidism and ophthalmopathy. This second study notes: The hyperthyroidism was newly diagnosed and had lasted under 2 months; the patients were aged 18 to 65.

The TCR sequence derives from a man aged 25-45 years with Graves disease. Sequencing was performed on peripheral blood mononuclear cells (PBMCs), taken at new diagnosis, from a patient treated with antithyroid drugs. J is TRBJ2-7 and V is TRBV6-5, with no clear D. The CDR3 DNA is TGTGCCAGCAGTCCCCACTCACCGACGGGCGAGCAGTACTTC. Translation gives CASSPHSPTGEQYF.